Listed below are T cell receptor beta chains from one sample, sequenced in a study of blood T cell repertoires in COVID-19. The table came from immunoSEQ multiplex PCR; TCRdb's copy has only in-frame clones and leaves some out. The data contain 250,000 to 300,000 clones, around 83% of them singletons. The sample was peripheral blood. These receptors were taken from a man younger than 30 with active or convalescent COVID-19. Both conserved end residues are part of each CDR3. A D gene is named only where the DNA matches it firmly. Expanded clones get a size class; other rows say once, few or many, or leave the size out.

CDR3	DNA	D	V	J	size
CASAANYGYTF	TGTGCCAGCGCAGCTAACTATGGCTACACCTTC	-	TRBV6-5	TRBJ1-2	-
CSASNREKLFF	TGCAGTGCTAGCAACCGGGAAAAACTGTTTTTT	-	TRBV20-1	TRBJ1-4	few
CASSQNRVANTGELFF	TGTGCCAGCAGCCAAAACAGGGTCGCGAACACCGGGGAGCTGTTTTTT	-	TRBV4-2	TRBJ2-2	-
CAISEPRGSSYNEQFF	TGTGCCATCAGTGAGCCCAGGGGAAGCTCCTACAATGAGCAGTTCTTC	-	TRBV10-3	TRBJ2-1	-
CASRDFTDTQYF	TGTGCCAGCAGGGACTTCACAGATACGCAGTATTTT	-	TRBV4-2	TRBJ2-3	-
CASSRAGASTEAFF	TGTGCCAGCAGTAGAGCTGGGGCTAGCACTGAAGCTTTCTTT	-	TRBV5-6	TRBJ1-1	-
CASSLDGDRGYNEQFF	TGTGCCAGCAGCTTGGACGGGGACAGGGGATACAATGAGCAGTTCTTC	TRBD1	TRBV5-4	TRBJ2-1	-
CASSPLGAETDTQYF	TGTGCCAGCTCACCACTGGGGGCCGAAACAGATACGCAGTATTTT	-	TRBV18	TRBJ2-3	-
CAWGQTFYGYTF	TGTGCCTGGGGACAGACATTCTATGGCTACACCTTC	-	TRBV30	TRBJ1-2	few
CASRPIQGLNEKLFF	TGTGCCAGCAGACCCATCCAGGGGCTCAATGAAAAACTGTTTTTT	-	TRBV28	TRBJ1-4	-
CASSYVSGYGYTF	TGTGCCAGCAGTTACGTATCAGGGTATGGCTACACCTTC	-	TRBV6-5	TRBJ1-2	-
CASSFFRSGTLADTQYF	TGTGCCAGCAGCTTTTTTCGAAGCGGGACTTTGGCAGATACGCAGTATTTT	TRBD2	TRBV7-2	TRBJ2-3	-
CSVERTDPYGYTF	TGCAGCGTTGAGAGGACAGACCCCTATGGCTACACCTTC	-	TRBV29-1	TRBJ1-2	-
CASSKGVGTDEQYF	TGTGCCAGCAGCAAAGGTGTCGGAACAGACGAGCAGTACTTC	-	TRBV21-1	TRBJ2-7	-
CASSPGGGTEAFF	TGTGCCAGCAGCCCGGGTGGGGGGACTGAAGCTTTCTTT	-	TRBV6-5	TRBJ1-1	-
CASLTFPTDGNYGYTF	TGTGCCAGCCTAACATTCCCTACAGACGGAAACTATGGCTACACCTTC	-	TRBV2	TRBJ1-2	-
CASSVQSQGANIQYF	TGTGCCAGCAGCGTTCAATCCCAGGGGGCGAACATTCAGTACTTC	TRBD1	TRBV6-5	TRBJ2-4	once
CASSLDGTEWETQYF	TGTGCCAGCAGCTTAGACGGGACAGAGTGGGAGACCCAGTACTTC	TRBD1	TRBV11-2	TRBJ2-5	-
CASSIGGNYGYTF	TGTGCCAGCAGTATTGGGGGGAACTATGGCTACACCTTC	-	TRBV12-3/TRBV12-4	TRBJ1-2	few
CASSLSGDTAYQPQHF	TGTGCCAGCAGTTTATCGGGAGACACCGCTTATCAGCCCCAGCATTTT	-	TRBV27	TRBJ1-5	-
CAWPLGQGAYEQYF	TGTGCCTGGCCCTTGGGACAGGGGGCCTACGAGCAGTACTTC	TRBD1	TRBV6-4	TRBJ2-7	few
CATRMTGDSNQPQHF	TGTGCCACCAGGATGACAGGGGATAGCAATCAGCCCCAGCATTTT	TRBD1	TRBV15	TRBJ1-5	-
CAITDGYQPQHF	TGTGCCATCACCGACGGGTATCAGCCCCAGCATTTT	-	TRBV10-3	TRBJ1-5	-
CASSQDRAGLGTENYGYTF	TGCGCCAGCAGCCAAGACAGGGCCGGATTGGGAACCGAAAACTATGGCTACACCTTC	-	TRBV4-3	TRBJ1-2	-
CASSLGASSGGVDTQYF	TGTGCCAGCAGCTTGGGGGCGTCTAGCGGGGGTGTAGATACGCAGTATTTT	TRBD2	TRBV5-4	TRBJ2-3	-
CASLPAGGATEAFF	TGTGCCAGCCTGCCTGCGGGGGGGGCGACTGAAGCTTTCTTT	-	TRBV13	TRBJ1-1	-
CASSLTGGQPQHF	TGTGCCAGCAGTCTTACAGGGGGCCAGCCCCAGCATTTT	TRBD1	TRBV28	TRBJ1-5	-
CASSLGPSGTLGEQYF	TGCGCCAGCAGCTTGGGGCCTAGCGGGACTTTGGGCGAGCAGTACTTC	TRBD2	TRBV5-1	TRBJ2-7	once
CASSFRQADEKLFF	TGTGCCAGCAGCTTTCGACAAGCGGATGAAAAACTGTTTTTT	-	TRBV7-2	TRBJ1-4	-
CASSPDRAPYEQYF	TGTGCCAGCAGCCCGGACAGGGCTCCCTACGAGCAGTACTTC	TRBD1	TRBV3-1/TRBV3-2	TRBJ2-7	-
CASSHPSETGSYEQYF	TGTGCCAGCAGCCACCCGTCCGAGACAGGGTCCTACGAGCAGTACTTC	TRBD1	TRBV3-1/TRBV3-2	TRBJ2-7	-
CASSFTGQTEAFF	TGTGCCAGCAGTTTCACAGGTCAGACTGAAGCTTTCTTT	-	TRBV27	TRBJ1-1	-
CASKNLGSPPGEQYF	TGTGCCAGCAAGAACTTGGGTAGCCCCCCAGGGGAGCAGTACTTC	-	TRBV27	TRBJ2-7	-
CASRSGTSLSNEQFF	TGTGCCAGCAGGTCCGGGACTAGCCTTTCCAATGAGCAGTTCTTC	TRBD2	TRBV3-1/TRBV3-2	TRBJ2-1	-
CASSFVRTSYNEQFF	TGTGCCAGCAGCTTTGTGCGGACTAGCTACAATGAGCAGTTCTTC	TRBD2	TRBV7-9	TRBJ2-1	-
CASSYSRDRGPYEQYF	TGTGCCAGCAGTTACTCCCGGGACAGGGGGCCCTACGAGCAGTACTTC	TRBD1	TRBV6-5	TRBJ2-7	-
CASSWGQGNAPLHF	TGTGCCAGCAGTTGGGGGCAGGGGAACGCACCCCTCCACTTT	-	TRBV6-2/TRBV6-3	TRBJ1-6	-
CASSQGLAGSGEQYF	TGTGCCAGCAGCCAAGGGCTAGCGGGATCTGGCGAGCAGTACTTC	TRBD2	TRBV4-2	TRBJ2-7	-
CASSNLTRHGYEQYF	TGTGCCAGCAGCAACCTAACACGACACGGCTACGAGCAGTACTTC	-	TRBV21-1	TRBJ2-7	few
CASSESSGGADTQYF	TGTGCCAGCAGTGAGTCTAGCGGGGGGGCAGATACGCAGTATTTT	TRBD2	TRBV6-1	TRBJ2-3	many
CAWSVTGTRHQPQHF	TGTGCCTGGAGTGTAACGGGGACTAGGCATCAGCCCCAGCATTTT	-	TRBV30	TRBJ1-5	few
CASSPNDRQQFF	TGTGCCAGCTCACCAAACGACAGGCAGCAGTTCTTC	-	TRBV18	TRBJ2-1	-
CASSGQGANYGYTF	TGTGCCAGCAGCGGACAGGGAGCTAACTATGGCTACACCTTC	TRBD1	TRBV9	TRBJ1-2	-
CASSLVTGNTIYF	TGTGCCAGCAGCCTAGTTACTGGAAACACCATATATTTT	-	TRBV5-6	TRBJ1-3	-
CASSVVGTASTIYF	TGTGCCAGCAGCGTAGTCGGGACAGCTAGCACCATATATTTT	TRBD1	TRBV9	TRBJ1-3	once
CASSDSTQGRNVVNYGYTF	TGTGCCAGCAGCGACTCGACTCAGGGCAGGAACGTCGTTAACTATGGCTACACCTTC	-	TRBV9	TRBJ1-2	few
CASAVFGGSTGYTF	TGTGCCAGCGCCGTGTTTGGGGGCTCGACTGGCTACACCTTC	-	TRBV6-5	TRBJ1-2	-
CASSWEAVSTDTQYF	TGTGCCAGCAGCTGGGAAGCGGTTAGCACAGATACGCAGTATTTT	-	TRBV5-4	TRBJ2-3	-
CASSQDKAPPDNGYTF	TGCGCCAGCAGCCAAGATAAAGCCCCGCCGGACAATGGCTACACCTTC	-	TRBV4-3	TRBJ1-2	-
CASSLGDRLNTEAFF	TGTGCCAGCAGCTTGGGGGACAGACTGAACACTGAAGCTTTCTTT	TRBD1	TRBV5-5	TRBJ1-1	-
CASSVEPNNSPLHF	TGTGCCAGCAGCGTAGAGCCGAATAATTCACCCCTCCACTTT	-	TRBV9	TRBJ1-6	-
CASSLASGDTGELFF	TGTGCCAGCAGCTTAGCTAGCGGGGACACCGGGGAGCTGTTTTTT	TRBD2	TRBV11-3	TRBJ2-2	-
CASSPQVWQRLASDTGELFF	TGTGCCAGCAGCCCTCAAGTGTGGCAGCGACTAGCGTCTGACACCGGGGAGCTGTTTTTT	-	TRBV21-1	TRBJ2-2	-
CASSAPRIVGATNTEAFF	TGTGCCAGCAGCGCCCCTCGTATTGTGGGAGCGACGAACACTGAAGCTTTCTTT	-	TRBV9	TRBJ1-1	-
CASSPGQGLTGELFF	TGTGCCAGCAGTCCGGGACAGGGGCTCACCGGGGAGCTGTTTTTT	TRBD1	TRBV6-5	TRBJ2-2	-